Below are 23 T cell receptor beta chains sequenced from a single sample in a study of shared T cell receptors in the human thymus. TCRdb's copy holds only in-frame clones and misses some; the assay was immunoSEQ multiplex PCR. The sample lists approximately 760,000 clones, over 75% occurring once. The same specimen was also included in a second study, on human thymus T cells.

Sequencing used thymocytes. These receptors were taken from a girl under three years old with a congenital heart defect.

This clone was counted only a few times. The genes are TRBV30 and TRBJ1-2, with D unclear. From germline, CDR1 is GTSNPN and CDR2 SVGIG (reference sequence). This CDR3 contains 16 residues. The germline V and J ends were trimmed by 1 base and 3 bases, with 18 bases remaining between them. The CDR3 DNA sequence: TGTGCCTGGAGTGCCTACGGACGAGGGAGTGACTATGGCTACACCTTC. This gives the protein CAWSAYGRGSDYGYTF. Full variable domain (remainder filled in from reference TRBV30 and TRBJ1-2): SQTIHQWPATLVQPVGSPLSLECTVEGTSNPNLYWYRQAAGRGLQLLFYSVGIGQISSEVPQNLSASRPQDRQFILSSKKLLLSDSGFYLCAWSAYGRGSDYGYTFGSGTRLTVV.

The chain recombines TRBV19 with TRBJ1-1, with D maybe TRBD1 (5 bases). Germline V gives CDR1 LNHDA, CDR2 SQIVND (reference sequence). The CDR3 is 15 amino acids. With 5 bases removed from V and 1 base from J, the gap between germline ends came to 14 bases. DNA for the CDR3: TGTGCCAGTAGTTTCCCCTGGCAGGGGAACACTGAAGCTTTCTTT. It is translated as CASSFPWQGNTEAFF.

The chain is built from TRBV14 and TRBJ1-1; tentatively, D is TRBD1 (5 bases). V lost 3 bases to trimming and J lost 0 bases, with 14 bases between them. The CDR3 runs to 16 residues. Looked up from germline, CDR1 is SGHDN and CDR2 is FVKESK. The CDR3 DNA follows: TGTGCCAGCAGCCACCTCCAGGGAAACATGAACACTGAAGCTTTCTTT. This translates into CASSHLQGNMNTEAFF.

This chain joins TRBV19 and TRBJ1-3, with D perhaps TRBD1 (6 bases). This CDR3 is built from 16 residues. V was pared by 7 bases and J by 0 bases, with 16 bases between. Germline lookup yields CDR1 LNHDA and CDR2 SQIVND (reference sequence). In DNA form, the CDR3 reads TGTGCCAGTATCAAGGGGGTAAGGGGCTCTGGAAACACCATATATTTT. Translation: CASIKGVRGSGNTIYF.

V is TRBV7-8 and J is TRBJ1-2; D is possibly TRBD1 (5 bases). The ends were cut back, 3 bases at V and 2 bases at J, with 10 bases in the middle. The CDR3 runs to 14 residues. Germline V gene data show CDR1 as SGHVS and CDR2 as FQNEAQ. The CDR3 loop is CASSLRGENYGYTF. CDR3 nucleotides: TGTGCCAGCAGCTTGCGGGGGGAAAACTATGGCTACACCTTC.

The chain couples TRBV6-5 to TRBJ1-2; the D gene is possibly TRBD1 (5 bases). The CDR3 runs 15 residues. CDR1 and CDR2 from the germline V gene are MNHEY and SVGAGI. Trimming took off 4 bases at V and 4 bases at J, with 16 bases between the two ends. CDR3 protein: CASSWAGHGGYGYTF. In nucleotides, the CDR3 is TGTGCCAGCAGTTGGGCGGGGCACGGGGGCTATGGCTACACCTTC.

The chain couples TRBV7-6 to TRBJ1-3; 8 bases map to TRBD1. Germline V lookup: CDR1 SGHVS, CDR2 FNYEAQ. With V trimmed by 1 base and J by 3 bases, 17 bases remained unmatched. The CDR3 totals 20 residues. The CDR3 region has the DNA TGTGCCAGCAGCTTAGACTTTGTGACAGGGGCTCGGTCGGGTGGAAACACCATATATTTT. Amino acids: CASSLDFVTGARSGGNTIYF.

V usage is TRBV18 and J usage is TRBJ2-7, with 8 bases fitting TRBD2. Germline V gene sequence: CDR1 KGHSH, CDR2 LQKENI. Trimming removed 3 bases from V and 5 bases from J; junction bases left unmatched: 9. The CDR3 extends over 15 amino acids. The CDR3 DNA sequence: TGTGCCAGCTCACCTGATGCGGGGGGAAGGGACGAGCAGTACTTC. Amino acids: CASSPDAGGRDEQYF.

This chain's CDR3 is CASSTNNEQFF. CDR3 nucleotides: TGTGCCAGTAGTACAAACAATGAGCAGTTCTTC. The genes are TRBV19 and TRBJ2-1; no firm D call. From germline, CDR1 is LNHDA and CDR2 SQIVND (reference sequence). Trimming cost V 4 bases and J 5 bases, with 3 bases left between them. The length of the CDR3 is 11 residues. The variable domain in full, with the rest retrieved from reference TRBV19 and TRBJ2-1, is DGGITQSPKYLFRKEGQNVTLSCEQNLNHDAMYWYRQDPGQGLRLIYYSQIVNDFQKGDIAEGYSVSREKKESFPLTVTSAQKNPTAFYLCASSTNNEQFFGPGTRLTVL.

This sequence joins TRBV10-3 and TRBJ1-1; D remains unclear. V lost 9 bases to trimming and J lost 0 bases, with 14 bases between them. This CDR3 spans 14 amino acids. Germline assignment: CDR1 ENHRY and CDR2 SYGVKD. This CDR3 is CAIAARQVNTEAFF. CDR3 sequence (DNA): TGTGCCATTGCCGCAAGGCAGGTGAACACTGAAGCTTTCTTT.

The chain combines TRBV2 with TRBJ2-2, with D perhaps TRBD1 (6 bases). The CDR3 loop spans 18 amino acids. The germline CDR1 and CDR2 sequences are SNHLY and FYNNEI. V gave up 4 bases and J gave up 3 bases, with 21 bases separating them. CDR3 sequence: CASSASDPWTDYTGELFF. CDR3 coding DNA: TGTGCCAGCAGTGCCTCCGACCCATGGACAGACTACACCGGGGAGCTGTTTTTT.

V is TRBV18 and J is TRBJ2-1, with TRBD2 matching 14 bases. J gave up 7 bases and V 5 bases, and 4 bases lay outside the gene matches. CDR3 length: 15 residues. CDR1 is KGHSH and CDR2 is LQKENI in the germline V gene. The CDR3: CASSGTSGGPNEQFF. CDR3 coding DNA: TGTGCCAGCTCAGGGACTAGCGGGGGACCAAATGAGCAGTTCTTC.

The chain is built from TRBV28 and TRBJ1-3; D perhaps matches TRBD1 (5 bases). Germline V gene sequence: CDR1 MDHEN, CDR2 SYDVKM. The CDR3 consists of 14 residues. V gave up 5 bases and J gave up 6 bases, with 14 bases separating them. The CDR3: CASSPGGRVNTIYF. The CDR3 nucleotides read TGTGCCAGCAGTCCGGGGGGACGGGTAAACACCATATATTTT. Looking up the rest from reference TRBV28 and TRBJ1-3 gives the full variable domain: DVKVTQSSRYLVKRTGEKVFLECVQDMDHENMFWYRQDPGLGLRLIYFSYDVKMKEKGDIPEGYSVSREKKERFSLILESASTNQTSMYLCASSPGGRVNTIYFGEGSWLTVV.

This clone was recorded only once. This sequence joins TRBV6-6 and TRBJ2-6; D is ambiguous. V dropped 6 bases and J dropped 1 base, with 7 bases sitting between them. CDR1 and CDR2 from the germline V gene are MNHNY and SVGAGI (reference sequence). This CDR3 spans 14 amino acids. The CDR3 loop reads CASSSSSGANVLTF. The DNA of the CDR3 is TGTGCCAGCAGCTCGTCGTCTGGGGCCAACGTCCTGACTTTC.

J is TRBJ2-7 and V is TRBV19, with D unclear. CDR1 LNHDA and CDR2 SQIVND come from the germline V gene (reference sequence). V was shortened by 1 base and J by 3 bases, with 10 bases between the two germline ends. The CDR3 consists of 14 residues. The CDR3 sequence is CASSIASGYYEQYF. In DNA, the CDR3 is TGTGCCAGTAGTATAGCGTCAGGTTACTACGAGCAGTACTTC.

CDR3 loop: CASSPRTKQYF. The CDR3 nucleotides are TGTGCCAGCAGTCCGCGGACTAAGCAGTACTTC. The chain combines TRBV28 with TRBJ2-5, with D maybe TRBD2 (6 bases). CDR1 and CDR2 (germline): MDHEN, SYDVKM. The CDR3 contains 11 residues. V lost 5 bases and J lost 11, with 12 bases in between.

The chain carries TRBV19 and TRBJ2-3; TRBD1 matches 9 bases. Trimming at V came to 6 bases and at J to 3 bases, leaving 7 bases not matched to a gene. This CDR3 is built from 15 residues. Germline CDR1 and CDR2: LNHDA and SQIVND (reference sequence). The CDR3 is CASSRGQGGTDTQYF. The CDR3, as DNA: TGTGCCAGTAGCCGGGGACAGGGCGGGACAGATACGCAGTATTTT.

This chain uses TRBV7-8 with TRBJ1-5; TRBD1 might be the D (6 bases). V was trimmed by 4 bases and J by 2 bases, leaving 33 bases between them. Germline V gene lookup returns CDR1 SGHVS and CDR2 FQNEAQ. The CDR3 loop spans 22 amino acids. CDR3: CASSSSEYREGPPRRGNQPQHF. Here the CDR3 DNA reads TGTGCCAGCAGCTCTTCGGAGTACAGGGAGGGACCCCCACGTAGGGGCAATCAGCCCCAGCATTTT.

V and J are TRBV5-1 and TRBJ2-3; TRBD1 matches 8 bases. The CDR3 is 16 amino acids. J gave up 3 bases and V 0 bases, and 6 bases lay outside the gene matches. CDR1 is SGHRS, CDR2 YFSETQ, per germline. For the CDR3, the DNA is TGCGCCAGCAGCTTGGAGAGGACAGGGAGGACAGATACGCAGTATTTT. Protein product: CASSLERTGRTDTQYF. Supplemented by reference TRBV5-1 and TRBJ2-3, the full variable domain reads KAGVTQTPRYLIKTRGQQVTLSCSPISGHRSVSWYQQTPGQGLQFLFEYFSETQRNKGNFPGRFSGRQFSNSRSEMNVSTLELGDSALYLCASSLERTGRTDTQYFGPGTRLTVL.

V is TRBV6-5 and J is TRBJ1-1; perhaps TRBD1 as D (5 bases). Trimming cost V 2 bases and J 5 bases, with 18 bases left between them. Germline CDR1 MNHEY, CDR2 SVGAGI. This CDR3 has 16 residues. The CDR3 reads CASSYIGSGKLTEAFF. The CDR3 DNA reads TGTGCCAGCAGTTACATCGGGTCAGGGAAGTTGACTGAAGCTTTCTTT.

The V and J genes are TRBV19 and TRBJ1-1, with TRBD1 identical over 12 bases. V lost 1 base, J lost 5 bases, and 20 bases stayed unmatched. The germline V gene has CDR1 LNHDA and CDR2 SQIVND (reference sequence). The CDR3 loop spans 21 amino acids. CDR3 DNA sequence: TGTGCCAGTAGTATAGGAATGAACCCTGAACGGGACAGGGGGCGGAGAACTGAAGCTTTCTTT. It translates to CASSIGMNPERDRGRRTEAFF.

The rearrangement links TRBV14 to TRBJ1-1; TRBD1 agrees at 9 bases. Germline CDR1 reads SGHDN; CDR2 reads FVKESK. The CDR3 spans 17 residues. The V gene end was trimmed by 0 bases and the J gene end by 1 base; junction bases not matched to a gene: 6. The DNA of the CDR3 is TGTGCCAGCAGCCAAGATAAGGGACAGGGAAAGAACACTGAAGCTTTCTTT. Translation gives CASSQDKGQGKNTEAFF.

The V and J genes are TRBV27 and TRBJ1-2; no clear D. The CDR3 runs to 13 residues. Germline V CDR1 and CDR2: MNHEY, SMNVEV (reference sequence). V lost 4 bases and J lost 10, with 16 bases in between. The CDR3 nucleotides are TGTGCCAGCAGTTATCAGGCCTACTCCGTCTACACCTTC. It translates to CASSYQAYSVYTF.